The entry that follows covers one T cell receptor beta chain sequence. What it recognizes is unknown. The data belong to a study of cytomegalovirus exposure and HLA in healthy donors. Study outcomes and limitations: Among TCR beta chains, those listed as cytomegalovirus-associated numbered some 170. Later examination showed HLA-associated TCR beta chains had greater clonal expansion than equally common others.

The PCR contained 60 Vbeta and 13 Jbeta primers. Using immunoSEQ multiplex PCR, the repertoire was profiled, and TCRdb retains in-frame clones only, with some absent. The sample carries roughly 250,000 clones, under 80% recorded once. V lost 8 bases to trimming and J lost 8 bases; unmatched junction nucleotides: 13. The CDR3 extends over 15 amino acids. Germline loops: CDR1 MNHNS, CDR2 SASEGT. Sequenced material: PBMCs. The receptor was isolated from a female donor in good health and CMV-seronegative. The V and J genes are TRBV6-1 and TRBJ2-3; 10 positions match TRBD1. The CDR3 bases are TGTGCCAGCTGGCCCCCGGGACAGGGGAAGAGTACGCAGTATTTT. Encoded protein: CASWPPGQGKSTQYF.